This note documents a single TCR beta chain sequence. The antigen is unknown. The source of the sample is a study of monozygotic twins with inflammatory bowel disease. The study, taken as a whole, reports: Background noise in patient repertoires may stem from differing immunosuppressive treatments.

Per the germline V gene, CDR1 is KGHDR and CDR2 is SFDVKD. This CDR3 is 15 amino acids long. UMIs with a 6-nucleotide sample barcode were added by template switching. No DNA is given; TCRdb re-called the 5' RACE reads and lists each CDR3 protein once. The sample totals tens of thousands of distinct CDR3 sequences. The origin of this receptor is a human donor with ulcerative colitis or Crohn's disease, or a healthy co-twin of an affected twin (not recorded which). The chain couples TRBV24-1 to TRBJ2-2; TCRdb indicates TRBD1, and absent DNA this call remains unverified. The sample taken for sequencing was blood. CDR3 amino acids: CATSGDRGPAGELFF.